This TCR beta chain stems from a study of blood T cell repertoires in COVID-19. Study-level information: Sites in the United States, Italy and Spain provided acute and convalescent COVID-19 samples. Sources were T cells, B-cell-depleted T cells, or PBMCs; the material itself was cDNA or gDNA.

Germline V gene data show CDR1 as SGHVS and CDR2 as FNYEAQ. Trimming took off 2 bases at V and 5 bases at J, with 12 bases between the two ends. There are 15 residues in the CDR3. Original processing methods: Nucleated cell number was recorded as an estimate derived from reference gene primer amplification. The assay was immunoSEQ multiplex PCR, and TCRdb's table has in-frame clones only and misses some. V and J calls and clone size come straight from that table; D and trimming were deduced from the DNA. The sample lists about 93,000 clones, about 80% occurring once. Source material: peripheral blood. This chain uses TRBV7-6 with TRBJ2-2; D is possibly TRBD1 (6 bases). The receptor comes from a human donor in a cohort sampled during active COVID-19. CDR3 residues: CASSLQGRGTGELFF. DNA for the CDR3: TGTGCCAGCAGCTTACAGGGGCGCGGGACCGGGGAGCTGTTTTTT.